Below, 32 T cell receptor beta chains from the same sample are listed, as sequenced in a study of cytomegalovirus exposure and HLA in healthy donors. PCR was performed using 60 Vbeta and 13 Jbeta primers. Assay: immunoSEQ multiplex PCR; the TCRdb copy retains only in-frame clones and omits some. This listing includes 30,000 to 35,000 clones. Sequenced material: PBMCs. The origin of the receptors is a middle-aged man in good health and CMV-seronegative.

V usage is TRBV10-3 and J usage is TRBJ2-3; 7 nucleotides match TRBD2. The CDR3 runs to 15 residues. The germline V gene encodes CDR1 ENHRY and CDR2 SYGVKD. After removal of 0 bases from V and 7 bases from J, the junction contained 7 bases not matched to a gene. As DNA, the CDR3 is TGTGCCATCAGTGAGTCGGCGGGAGTAACGAATACGCAGTATTTT. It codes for CAISESAGVTNTQYF.

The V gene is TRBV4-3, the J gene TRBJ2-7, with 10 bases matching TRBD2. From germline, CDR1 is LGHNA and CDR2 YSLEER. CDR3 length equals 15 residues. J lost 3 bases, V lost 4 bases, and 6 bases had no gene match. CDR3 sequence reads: CASSLGLAVVYEQYF. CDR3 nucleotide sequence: TGCGCCAGCAGCCTAGGACTAGCGGTTGTCTACGAGCAGTACTTC.

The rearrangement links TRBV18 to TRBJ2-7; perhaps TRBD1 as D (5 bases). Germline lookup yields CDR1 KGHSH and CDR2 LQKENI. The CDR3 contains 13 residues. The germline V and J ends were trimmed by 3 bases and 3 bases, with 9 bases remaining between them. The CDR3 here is CASSPDSVYEQYF. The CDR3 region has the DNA TGTGCCAGCTCACCTGACAGTGTCTACGAGCAGTACTTC.

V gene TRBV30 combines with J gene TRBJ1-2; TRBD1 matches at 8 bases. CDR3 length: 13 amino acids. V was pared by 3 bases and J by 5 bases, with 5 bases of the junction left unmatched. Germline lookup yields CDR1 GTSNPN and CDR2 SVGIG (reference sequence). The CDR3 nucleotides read TGTGCCTGGAGGTCAGGGGGCCGGTATGGCTACACCTTC. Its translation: CAWRSGGRYGYTF.

DNA for the CDR3: TGTGCCAGCAGCCTACAGGGAATTGGTCAGCCCCAGCATTTT. It yields the protein CASSLQGIGQPQHF. J is TRBJ1-5 and V is TRBV7-2; TRBD1 might be the D (6 bases). Germline-derived CDR1 and CDR2 are SGHTA and FQGNSA. Trimming left V 5 bases short and J 6 bases short, with 14 bases between. This CDR3 has 14 residues.

This chain's CDR3 is CSVNGQGVNNEQFF. The CDR3 coding sequence is TGCAGCGTTAACGGGCAGGGGGTTAACAATGAGCAGTTCTTC. The rearrangement joins TRBV29-1 to TRBJ2-1; TRBD1 matches at 7 bases. The J segment lost 5 bases and the V segment lost 5 bases, leaving 9 bases of the junction unmatched. The germline gives CDR1 SQVTM, CDR2 ANQGSEA. The CDR3 extends over 14 amino acids.

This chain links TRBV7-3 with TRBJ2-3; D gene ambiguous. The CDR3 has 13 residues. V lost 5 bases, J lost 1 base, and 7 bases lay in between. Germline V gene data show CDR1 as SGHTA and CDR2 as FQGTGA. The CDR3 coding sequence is TGTGCCAGCAGCGTCCCGGGCACAGATACGCAGTATTTT. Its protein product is CASSVPGTDTQYF.

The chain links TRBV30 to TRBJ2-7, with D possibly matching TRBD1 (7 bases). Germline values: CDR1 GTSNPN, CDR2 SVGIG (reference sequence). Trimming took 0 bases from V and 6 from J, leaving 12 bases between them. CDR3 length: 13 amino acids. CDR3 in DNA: TGTGCCTGGAGTGTTAACAGGGGAGGCGAGCAGTACTTC. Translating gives CAWSVNRGGEQYF.

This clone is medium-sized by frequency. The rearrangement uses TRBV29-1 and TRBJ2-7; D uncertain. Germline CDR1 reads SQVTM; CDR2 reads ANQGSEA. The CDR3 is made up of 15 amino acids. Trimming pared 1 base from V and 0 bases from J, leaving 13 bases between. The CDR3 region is CSVEVNFPSSYEQYF. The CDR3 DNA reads TGCAGCGTTGAAGTCAACTTTCCGAGCTCCTACGAGCAGTACTTC.

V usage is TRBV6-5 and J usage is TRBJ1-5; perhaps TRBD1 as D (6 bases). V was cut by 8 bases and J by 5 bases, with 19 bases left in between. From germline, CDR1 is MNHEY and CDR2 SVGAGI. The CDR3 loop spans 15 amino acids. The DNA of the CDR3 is TGTGCCAGCTCGGGGGGCGGACCTCCTTATCAGCCCCAGCATTTT. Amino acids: CASSGGGPPYQPQHF.

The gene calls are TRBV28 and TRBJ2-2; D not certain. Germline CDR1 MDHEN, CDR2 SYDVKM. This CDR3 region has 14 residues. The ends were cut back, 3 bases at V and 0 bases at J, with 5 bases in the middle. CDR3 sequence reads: CASSFGSNTGELFF. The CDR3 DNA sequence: TGTGCCAGCAGTTTCGGGTCGAACACCGGGGAGCTGTTTTTT.

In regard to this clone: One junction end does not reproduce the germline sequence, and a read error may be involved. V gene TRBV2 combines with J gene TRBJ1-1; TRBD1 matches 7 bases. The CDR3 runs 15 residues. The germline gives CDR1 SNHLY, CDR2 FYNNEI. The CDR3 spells CASAQIQGLNTEDFF. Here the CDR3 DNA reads TGTGCCAGCGCCCAAATACAGGGGTTGAACACTGAAGATTTCTTT.

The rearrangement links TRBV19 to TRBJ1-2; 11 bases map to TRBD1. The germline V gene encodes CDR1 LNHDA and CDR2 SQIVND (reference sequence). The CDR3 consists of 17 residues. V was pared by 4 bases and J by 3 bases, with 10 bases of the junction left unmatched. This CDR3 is CASSSGQGARPDYGYTF. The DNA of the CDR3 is TGTGCCAGTAGTAGCGGACAGGGGGCGAGGCCGGACTATGGCTACACCTTC.

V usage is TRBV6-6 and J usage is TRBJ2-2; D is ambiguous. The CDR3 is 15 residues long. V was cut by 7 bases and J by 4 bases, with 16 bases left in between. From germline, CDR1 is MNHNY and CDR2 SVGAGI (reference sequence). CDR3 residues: CASTPTVSSTGELFF. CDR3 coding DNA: TGTGCCAGCACCCCCACGGTTTCTAGCACCGGGGAGCTGTTTTTT.

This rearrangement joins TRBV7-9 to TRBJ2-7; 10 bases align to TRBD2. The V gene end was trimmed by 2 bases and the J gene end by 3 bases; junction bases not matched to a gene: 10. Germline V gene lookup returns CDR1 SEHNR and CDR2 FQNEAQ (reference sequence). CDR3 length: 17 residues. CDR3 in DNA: TGTGCCAGCAGCTTAACCCTCACTAGGACTAGCGGCTACGAGCAGTACTTC. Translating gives CASSLTLTRTSGYEQYF.

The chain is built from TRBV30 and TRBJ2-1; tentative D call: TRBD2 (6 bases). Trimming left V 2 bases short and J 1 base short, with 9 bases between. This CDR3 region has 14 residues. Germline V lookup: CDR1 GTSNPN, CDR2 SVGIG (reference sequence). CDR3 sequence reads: CAWSPGASYNEQFF. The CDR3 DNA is TGTGCCTGGAGTCCGGGAGCGTCCTACAATGAGCAGTTCTTC.

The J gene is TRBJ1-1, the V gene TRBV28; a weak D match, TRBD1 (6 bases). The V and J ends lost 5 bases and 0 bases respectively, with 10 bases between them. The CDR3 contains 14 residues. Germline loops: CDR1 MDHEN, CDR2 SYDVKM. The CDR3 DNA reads TGTGCCAGCAGTATGGGACAAATGAACACTGAAGCTTTCTTT. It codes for CASSMGQMNTEAFF.

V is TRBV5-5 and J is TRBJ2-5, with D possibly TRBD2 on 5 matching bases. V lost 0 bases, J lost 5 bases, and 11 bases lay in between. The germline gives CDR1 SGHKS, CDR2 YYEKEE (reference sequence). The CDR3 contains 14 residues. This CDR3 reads CASSLGGPGETQYF. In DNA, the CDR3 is TGTGCCAGCAGCTTGGGTGGTCCGGGGGAGACCCAGTACTTC.

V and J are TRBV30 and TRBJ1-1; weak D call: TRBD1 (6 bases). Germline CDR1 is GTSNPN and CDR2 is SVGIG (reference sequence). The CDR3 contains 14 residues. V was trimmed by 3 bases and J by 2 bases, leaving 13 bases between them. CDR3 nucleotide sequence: TGTGCCTGGAGAAGAGGGGGAATCAACACTGAAGCTTTCTTT. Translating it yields CAWRRGGINTEAFF.

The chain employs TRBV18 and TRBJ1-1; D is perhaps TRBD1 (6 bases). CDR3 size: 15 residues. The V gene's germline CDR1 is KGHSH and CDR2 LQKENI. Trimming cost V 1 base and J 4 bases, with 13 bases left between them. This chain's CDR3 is CASSPRPGERTEAFF. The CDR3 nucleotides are TGTGCCAGCTCACCACGCCCAGGGGAACGCACTGAAGCTTTCTTT.

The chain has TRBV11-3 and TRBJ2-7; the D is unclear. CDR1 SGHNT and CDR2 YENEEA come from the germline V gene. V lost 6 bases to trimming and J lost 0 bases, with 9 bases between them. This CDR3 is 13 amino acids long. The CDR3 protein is CASSRSYSYEQYF. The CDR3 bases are TGTGCCAGCAGTCGTAGTTACTCCTACGAGCAGTACTTC.

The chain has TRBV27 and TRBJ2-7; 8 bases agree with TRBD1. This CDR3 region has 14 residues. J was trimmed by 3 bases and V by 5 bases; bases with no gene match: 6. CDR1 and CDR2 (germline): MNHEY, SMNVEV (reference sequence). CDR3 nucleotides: TGTGCCAGCAGTCTCAGACAGGGGTTCTACGAGCAGTACTTC. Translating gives CASSLRQGFYEQYF.

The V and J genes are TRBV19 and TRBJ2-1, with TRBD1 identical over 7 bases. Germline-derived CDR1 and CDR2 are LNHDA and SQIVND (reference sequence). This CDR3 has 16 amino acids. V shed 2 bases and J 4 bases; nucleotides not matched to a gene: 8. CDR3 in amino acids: CASSIRPDRRYNEQFF. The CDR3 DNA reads TGTGCCAGTAGTATAAGACCGGACAGGAGATACAATGAGCAGTTCTTC.

The CDR3 nucleotides are TGCAGCGTTGAACGGGACAGGGGGCAGGGTGGCTACACCTTC. It translates to CSVERDRGQGGYTF. The chain combines TRBV29-1 with TRBJ1-2; TRBD1 matches at 12 bases. CDR1 SQVTM and CDR2 ANQGSEA come from the germline V gene. The CDR3 is 14 amino acids. Trimming cost V 2 bases and J 7 bases; bases outside gene matches: 5.

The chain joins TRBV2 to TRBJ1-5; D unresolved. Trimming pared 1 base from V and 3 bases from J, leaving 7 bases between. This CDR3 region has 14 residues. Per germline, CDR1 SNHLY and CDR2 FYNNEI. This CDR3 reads CASSEGELNQPQHF. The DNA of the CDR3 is TGTGCCAGCAGTGAAGGCGAACTCAATCAGCCCCAGCATTTT.

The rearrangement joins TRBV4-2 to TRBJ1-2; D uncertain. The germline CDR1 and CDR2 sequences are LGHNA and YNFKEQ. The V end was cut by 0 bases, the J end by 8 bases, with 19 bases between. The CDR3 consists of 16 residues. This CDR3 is CASSQDLTEALWGYTF. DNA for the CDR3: TGTGCCAGCAGCCAAGATTTGACCGAGGCGTTATGGGGCTACACCTTC.

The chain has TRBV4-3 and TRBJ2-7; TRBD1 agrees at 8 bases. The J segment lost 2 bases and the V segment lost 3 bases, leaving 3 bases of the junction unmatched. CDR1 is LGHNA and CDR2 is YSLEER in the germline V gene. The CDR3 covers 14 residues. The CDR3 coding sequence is TGCGCCAGCAGCCATGCAGGGGGCACCTACGAGCAGTACTTC. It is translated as CASSHAGGTYEQYF.

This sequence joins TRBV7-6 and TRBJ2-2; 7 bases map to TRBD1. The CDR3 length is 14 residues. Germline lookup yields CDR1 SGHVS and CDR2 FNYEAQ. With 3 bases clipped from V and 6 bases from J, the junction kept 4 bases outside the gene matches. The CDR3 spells CASSLTQGAGELFF. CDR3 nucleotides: TGTGCCAGCAGCTTGACCCAGGGGGCCGGGGAGCTGTTTTTT.

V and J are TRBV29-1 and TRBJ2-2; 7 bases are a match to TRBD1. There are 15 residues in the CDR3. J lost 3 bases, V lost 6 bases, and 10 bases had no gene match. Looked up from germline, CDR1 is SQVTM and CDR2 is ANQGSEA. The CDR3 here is CSVAVGQDYTGELFF. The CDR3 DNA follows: TGCAGCGTGGCGGTAGGACAGGACTACACCGGGGAGCTGTTTTTT.

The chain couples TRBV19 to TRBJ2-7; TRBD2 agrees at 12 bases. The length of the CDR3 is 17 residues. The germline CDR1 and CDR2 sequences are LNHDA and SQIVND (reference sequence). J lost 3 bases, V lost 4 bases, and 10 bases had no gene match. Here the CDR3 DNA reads TGTGCCAGTAGTACTCGCCTAACGACTAGCGGGAGCTACGAGCAGTACTTC. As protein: CASSTRLTTSGSYEQYF.

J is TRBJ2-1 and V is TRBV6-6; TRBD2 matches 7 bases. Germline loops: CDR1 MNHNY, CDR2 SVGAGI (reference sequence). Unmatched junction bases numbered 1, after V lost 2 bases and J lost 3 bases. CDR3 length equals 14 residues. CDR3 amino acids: CASSYAGVYNEQFF. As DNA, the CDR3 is TGTGCCAGCAGTTACGCGGGGGTCTACAATGAGCAGTTCTTC.

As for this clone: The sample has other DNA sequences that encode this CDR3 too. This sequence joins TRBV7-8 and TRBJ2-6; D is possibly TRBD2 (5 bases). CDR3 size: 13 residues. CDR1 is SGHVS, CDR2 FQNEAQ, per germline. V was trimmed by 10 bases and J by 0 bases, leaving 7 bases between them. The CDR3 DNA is TGTGCCACCCGGGGCTCTGGGGCCAACGTCCTGACTTTC. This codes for CATRGSGANVLTF.